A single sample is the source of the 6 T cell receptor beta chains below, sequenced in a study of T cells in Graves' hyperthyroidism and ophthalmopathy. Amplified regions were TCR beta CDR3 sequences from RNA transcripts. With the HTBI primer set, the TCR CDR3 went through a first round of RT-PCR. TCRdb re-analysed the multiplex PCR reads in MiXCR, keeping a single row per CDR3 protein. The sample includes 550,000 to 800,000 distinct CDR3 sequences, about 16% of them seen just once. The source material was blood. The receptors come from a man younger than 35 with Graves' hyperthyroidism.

CDR3 amino acids: CSVEVATNEKLFF. The CDR3 bases are TGCAGCGTTGAGGTCGCAACTAATGAAAAACTGTTTTTT. The rearrangement links TRBV29-1 to TRBJ1-4; unclear D gene. The germline gives CDR1 SQVTM, CDR2 ANQGSEA. The V gene lost 3 bases and the J gene lost 0 bases, with 5 bases spanning the gap. The CDR3 contains 13 residues. Supplemented by reference TRBV29-1 and TRBJ1-4, the full variable domain reads SAVISQKPSRDICQRGTSLTIQCQVDSQVTMMFWYRQQPGQSLTLIATANQGSEATYESGFVIDKFPISRPNLTFSTLTVSNMSPEDSSIYLCSVEVATNEKLFFGSGTQLSVL.

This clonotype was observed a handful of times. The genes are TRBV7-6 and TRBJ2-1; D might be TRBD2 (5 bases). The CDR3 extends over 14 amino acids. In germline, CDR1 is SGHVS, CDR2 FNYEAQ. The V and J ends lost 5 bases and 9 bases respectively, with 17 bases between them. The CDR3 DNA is TGTGCCAGCAGCCCCGTGACTATCTCGAGTGAGCAGTTCTTC. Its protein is CASSPVTISSEQFF. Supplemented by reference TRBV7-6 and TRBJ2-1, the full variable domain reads GAGVSQSPRYKVTKRGQDVALRCDPISGHVSLYWYRQALGQGPEFLTYFNYEAQQDKSGLPNDRFSAERPEGSISTLTIQRTEQRDSAMYRCASSPVTISSEQFFGPGTRLTVL.

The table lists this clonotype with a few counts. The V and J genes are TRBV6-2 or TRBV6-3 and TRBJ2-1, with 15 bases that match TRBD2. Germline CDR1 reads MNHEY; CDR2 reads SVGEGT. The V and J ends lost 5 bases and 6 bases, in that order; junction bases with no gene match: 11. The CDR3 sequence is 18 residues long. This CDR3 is CASSRTVMGLAGGNEQFF. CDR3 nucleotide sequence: TGTGCCAGCAGTAGGACCGTAATGGGACTAGCGGGAGGCAATGAGCAGTTCTTC.

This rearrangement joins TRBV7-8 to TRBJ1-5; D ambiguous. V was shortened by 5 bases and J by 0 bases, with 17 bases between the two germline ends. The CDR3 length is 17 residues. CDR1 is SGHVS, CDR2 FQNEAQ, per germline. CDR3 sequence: CASSARPGRYSNQPQHF. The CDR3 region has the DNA TGTGCCAGCAGCGCCAGACCCGGGAGATATAGCAATCAGCCCCAGCATTTT. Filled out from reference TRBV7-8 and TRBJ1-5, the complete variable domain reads GAGVSQSPRYKVAKRGQDVALRCDPISGHVSLFWYQQALGQGPEFLTYFQNEAQLDKSGLPSDRFFAERPEGSVSTLKIQRTQQEDSAVYLCASSARPGRYSNQPQHFGDGTRLSIL.

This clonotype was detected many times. This CDR3 is CSAGARASYEQYF. In DNA, the CDR3 is TGCAGTGCTGGGGCGCGGGCCTCCTACGAGCAGTACTTC. This sequence joins TRBV20-1 and TRBJ2-7; possibly TRBD1 or TRBD2 for D (5 bases each). Trimming took 5 bases from V and 0 from J, leaving 11 bases between them. The CDR3 has 13 residues. The V gene's germline CDR1 is DFQATT and CDR2 SNEGSKA (reference sequence).

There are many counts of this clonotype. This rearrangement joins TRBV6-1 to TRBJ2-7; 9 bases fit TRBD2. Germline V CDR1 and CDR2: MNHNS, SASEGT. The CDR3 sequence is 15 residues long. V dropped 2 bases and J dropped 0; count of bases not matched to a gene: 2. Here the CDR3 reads CASSESGGSSYEQYF. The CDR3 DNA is TGTGCCAGCAGTGAAAGCGGGGGGAGCTCCTACGAGCAGTACTTC.